The TCR beta chain described here comes from a study of tumor-infiltrating lymphocytes in primary liver carcinoma. Regarding the study as a whole: Tumor tissue displayed a significantly greater top-250-clone fraction than blood (p = 0.039). In tumor-adjacent and tumor-blood pairs, overlap was lower than in tumor region pairs.

This clonotype was seen repeatedly, ten times or more. What it binds is not known. V lost 6 bases to trimming and J lost 3 bases; unmatched junction nucleotides: 6. The CDR3 has 15 amino acids. The input was approximately 500 ng total RNA; TCR beta cDNA was made from it with a constant-region primer. TCR beta libraries came from three nested multiplex PCR rounds using slightly modified ARM-PCR. The two initial PCR rounds, around 10 cycles each, used TRBV1-TRBV30 forward and C-beta reverse primers. TCRdb fed the multiplex PCR reads into MiXCR, producing one record per CDR3 protein. The sample carries fewer than 350,000 distinct CDR3 sequences, around three fifths recorded once. Unsorted whole blood yielded blood RNA, and germline DNA was extracted as well. Every patient had chronic HBV infection and was treatment-naive.

The specimen sequenced was peripheral blood. The origin of this receptor is a man aged 40-49 years with primary liver carcinoma and hepatitis B virus infection. The chain has TRBV12-3 or TRBV12-4 and TRBJ2-2; 8 bases agree with TRBD2. In DNA form, the CDR3 reads TGTGCCAGCAGCGAGCGGGAGCCCGACACCGGGGAGCTGTTTTTT. Protein product: CASSEREPDTGELFF.